These T cell receptor beta chains were read from a single sample in a study of Graves' ophthalmopathy and Graves' hyperthyroidism. TCRdb reprocessed the multiplex PCR reads via MiXCR and lists one record per CDR3 protein. The data hold roughly 160,000 distinct CDR3 sequences, with about 40% observed a single time. What was sequenced was peripheral blood. These receptor sequences come from a woman aged 35 to 49 with Graves' ophthalmopathy. CDR3s include the opening cysteine and the closing phenylalanine or tryptophan. D genes are given only for firm matches. Rows give clone size only sometimes, using once, few, many, or a class for an expanded clone.

V | size | D | CDR3
TRBV12-3/TRBV12-4 | few | TRBD1 | CASSLGQGGILQETQYF
TRBV5-6 | many | - | CVSSLDGNQPQHF
TRBV7-2 | few | - | CASSSARYEQYF
TRBV20-1 | many | TRBD1 | CSADDRGGETQYF
TRBV12-3/TRBV12-4 | - | - | CASRSTDRQETQYF
TRBV19 | - | - | CASNPGMNTEAFF
TRBV12-3/TRBV12-4 | many | TRBD1 | CASSFGTGSNQPQHF
TRBV24-1 | - | - | CATSVHDGTFGETQYF
TRBV29-1 | many | - | CSVRPYEGMGEQYF
TRBV19 | - | - | CASSIRDRTEAFF
TRBV5-1 | - | - | CASRPSIGANVLTF
TRBV6-5 | - | - | CASSYGGSTYEQYF
TRBV3-1 | many | - | CASSQIRGGRETQYF
TRBV30 | many | TRBD1 | CAWGGQSQETQYF
TRBV12-3/TRBV12-4 | - | - | CASFLPTPGQPYEQYF
TRBV30 | - | TRBD1 | CAWNRGFTGELFF
TRBV6-2/TRBV6-3 | - | - | CASSYDRSYGYTF
TRBV6-1 | few | - | CANQGRGIYEQYF
TRBV20-1 | - | TRBD1 | CSAYSGGEAFF
TRBV10-3 | many | TRBD1 | CAISLSTGGNQPQHF
TRBV29-1 | many | - | CSVEAGEGSPLHF
TRBV6-2/TRBV6-3 | - | - | CASSYTSADTQYF
TRBV6-1 | once | TRBD2 | CASSPLTSGSRETQYF
TRBV28 | - | - | CASSLSRTVTSTGELFF
TRBV20-1 | once | - | CSAGTNTEAFF
TRBV6-1 | - | - | CASSLPDRRPETQYF
TRBV19 | many | - | CASSGGLNTGELFF
TRBV10-3 | - | TRBD1 | CAISESRGQVIYTF
TRBV6-5 | many | - | CASSYRGVEMWTEAFF
TRBV12-3/TRBV12-4 | - | TRBD1 | CASSLGTGGLEQYF
TRBV5-5 | many | - | CASSPTQVYREAFF
TRBV7-3 | - | - | CASSFKRNTGELFF
TRBV28 | many | - | CASSPGGPNQPQHF
TRBV20-1 | many | - | CSATANTGELFF
TRBV6-5 | many | - | CASSSVQGSSPLHF
TRBV28 | many | - | CASRRGGGQSEAFF